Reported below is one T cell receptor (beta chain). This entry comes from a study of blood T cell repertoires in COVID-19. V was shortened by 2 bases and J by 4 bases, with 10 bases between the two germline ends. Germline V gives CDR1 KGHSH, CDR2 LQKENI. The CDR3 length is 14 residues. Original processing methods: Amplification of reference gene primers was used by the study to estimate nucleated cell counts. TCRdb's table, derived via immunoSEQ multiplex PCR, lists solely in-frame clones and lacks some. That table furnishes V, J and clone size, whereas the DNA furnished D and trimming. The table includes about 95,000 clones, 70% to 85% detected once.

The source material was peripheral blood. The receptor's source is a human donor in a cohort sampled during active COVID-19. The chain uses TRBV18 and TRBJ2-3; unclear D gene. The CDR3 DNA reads TGTGCCAGCTCACCAAGTGGCAACCCAGATACGCAGTATTTT. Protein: CASSPSGNPDTQYF. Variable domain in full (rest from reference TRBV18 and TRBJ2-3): NAGVMQNPRHLVRRRGQEARLRCSPMKGHSHVYWYRQLPEEGLKFMVYLQKENIIDESGMPKERFSAEFPKEGPSILRIQQVVRGDSAAYFCASSPSGNPDTQYFGPGTRLTVL.